This T cell receptor beta chain stems from a study of Ad26.COV2.S vaccination and SARS-CoV-2 variants (dated by TCRdb to the early 2020s). Study-wide context: The specificity and breadth of SARS-CoV-2-reactive T cell receptors after Ad26.COV2.S vaccination were assessed by TCRbeta repertoire sequencing. A total of around 32 samples were included in the TCR-sequenced set, comprising 19 Ad26.COV2.S vaccine recipients, 5 placebo recipients and 8 SARS-CoV-2 convalescent individuals.

As concerns this clone: Its antigen remains unidentified. Per-nucleotide qualities are absent, and no much larger clonotype sits a single base away.

This specimen's time point label, per the study, means: individuals recovered from natural SARS-CoV-2 infection. Reading from cysteine to phenylalanine, the CDR3 counts 14 amino acids. Only CDR3 DNA remains: 42 bases, in frame from the first base. CDR1 is given as SGHNT and CDR2 as YYREEE, both from the germline V gene (reference sequence). The V and J ends are trimmed by 0 bases and 1 base, leaving 7 bases between them. Paper-wide results and their limitations: The authors noted that total T cell responses may have been underestimated by the TCR breadth and depth analyses. After vaccination, spike-specific CD8+ and CD4+ T cell responses were reported to show substantial breadth. Ad26.COV2.S recipients had higher spike-specific TCR breadth than placebo recipients (P = 0.0014). Vaccine and placebo recipients had comparable non-spike TCR breadth, which fits with the vaccine containing only spike.

The immunoSEQ Assay was used to sequence TCRbeta CDR3 regions. After extraction, genomic DNA underwent amplification by bias-controlled multiplex PCR, followed by high-throughput sequencing. As for the authors' bioinformatics: To quantify the absolute abundance of every unique TCRbeta CDR3 region, sequences were collapsed and filtered. T cell fraction was estimated by normalization of TCRbeta template counts to usable DNA, with usable DNA being measured through amplification of reference genes present in all nucleated cells. Repertoire TCRs were annotated as SARS-CoV-2-specific by exact matching of V gene, CDR3 amino acid sequence and J gene to a known reactive TCR set. The reference SARS-CoV-2 TCR set came from MIRA and was filtered for enrichment in COVID-19-positive ImmuneCODE repertoires, removing public or cross-reactive TCRs. Using the MIRA antigens, annotated TCRs were further analysed by specific ORF or by position within an ORF. Depth was the summed frequency of annotated unique rearrangements, while breadth was defined as annotated unique rearrangements over total unique productive rearrangements. Two-sided Wilcoxon rank-sum tests were used to compare TCR breadth between groups. Not all clones reach the TCRdb copy of this immuneACCESS table, which keeps in-frame sequences only. Checked studies attribute under half of the gap to unresolved V genes and leave the rest unexplained. V, J and clone size were drawn from that table, and D and trimming were deduced from the DNA. Here the sample has about 100,000 clones; around three quarters occur a single time. Around 15% of the sample belongs to the ten largest clones.

Rearrangement joined TRBV5-4 to TRBJ1-1, with the D gene not confidently named. The clonotype originates from a human donor who had recovered from COVID-19. Material: peripheral blood, obtained after recovery from COVID-19. The nucleotides read TGTGCCAGCAGCTTGGTACAACAGAACACTGAAGCTTTCTTT. The encoded protein is CASSLVQQNTEAFF. Beyond the CDR3, the reference TRBV5-4 and TRBJ1-1 genes provide the residues; the full variable domain reads: ETGVTQSPTHLIKTRGQQVTLRCSSQSGHNTVSWYQQALGQGPQFIFQYYREEENGRGNFPPRFSGLQFPNYSSELNVNALELDDSALYLCASSLVQQNTEAFFGQGTRLTVV.